Listed below are T cell receptor beta chains from one sample, sequenced in a study of T cells in Graves' hyperthyroidism and ophthalmopathy. TCRdb ran MiXCR on the multiplex PCR reads and lists one entry per CDR3 protein. The sample holds more than 500,000 distinct CDR3 sequences, about 45% seen once. Input material: peripheral blood or thyroid tissue (not recorded which). These receptors all stem from an adult woman with Graves' disease, either hyperthyroidism or ophthalmopathy (not recorded which). The CDR3 runs from the conserved cysteine through the conserved F or W. D genes are given only for firm matches. Only some rows state a clone size, as once, few, many or a class for expanded clones.

TRBJ1-1 | TRBV5-1 | - | many | TGCGCCAGCAGCCTAGGACCCCGGGGGAACACTGAAGCTTTCTTT | CASSLGPRGNTEAFF
TRBJ1-5 | TRBV2 | - | many | TGTGCCAGCAGTGTTGGGGAATTGCTGCATTTT | CASSVGELLHF
TRBJ1-1 | TRBV12-3/TRBV12-4 | TRBD1 | - | TGTGCCAGCAGGCAGGGACAGCAAAACACTGAAGCTTTCTTT | CASRQGQQNTEAFF
TRBJ1-5 | TRBV10-3 | TRBD1 | - | TGTGCCATCTCAACGGGACAGGGGGATCAGCCCCAGCATTTT | CAISTGQGDQPQHF
TRBJ1-2 | TRBV2 | - | many | TGTGCCAGCAGTGCTCGGCCAGAAAGCCATGGCTACACCTTC | CASSARPESHGYTF
TRBJ1-1 | TRBV5-6 | - | many | TGTGCCAGCAGCTTCCCCAGCACTGAAGCTTTCTTT | CASSFPSTEAFF
TRBJ2-2 | TRBV19 | - | few | TGTGCCAGTAGTAGGGGTACAGGTGCCCCCGCCGGGGAGCTGTTTTTT | CASSRGTGAPAGELFF
TRBJ2-4 | TRBV10-3 | - | few | TGTGCCATCAGTGAGCCACCGGGGGAAGCCAAAAACATTCAGTACTTC | CAISEPPGEAKNIQYF
TRBJ1-6 | TRBV10-3 | - | - | TGTGCCATCAGTGAGTCGACGGGGCAGACACCCCTCCACTTT | CAISESTGQTPLHF
TRBJ1-2 | TRBV7-3 | TRBD1 | - | TGTGCCAGCAGCGCCGGACAGGGGGCAGTATATGGCTACACCTTC | CASSAGQGAVYGYTF
TRBJ2-7 | TRBV7-2 | - | - | TGTGCCAGCAGCGTTATGCCGGAGAGCTCCTACGAGCAGTACTTC | CASSVMPESSYEQYF
TRBJ2-7 | TRBV7-9 | - | - | TGTGCCAGCAGCTTAGGGGGAGCGAGCGGGCCCTATTTCGGGCAGTACTTC | CASSLGGASGPYFGQYF
TRBJ1-4 | TRBV10-3 | - | many | TGTGCCATCAGTGAGTCTGGCGAGTGGATGGAAAAACTGTTTTTT | CAISESGEWMEKLFF
TRBJ2-6 | TRBV4-1 | - | many | TGCGCCAGCAGCCCACTAACTATCTCTGGGGCCAACGTCCTGACTTTC | CASSPLTISGANVLTF
TRBJ1-1 | TRBV29-1 | TRBD1 | - | TGCAGCGTTGTCACAGGGGGAGGTAGTACTGAAGCTTTCTTT | CSVVTGGGSTEAFF
TRBJ2-7 | TRBV28 | - | many | TGTGCCAGCATCAGCAGCTCCTACGAGCAGTACTTC | CASISSSYEQYF
TRBJ1-1 | TRBV5-1 | - | many | TGCGCCAGCAGCTTGGGTTCGCAGGGAGGCACTGAAGCTTTCTTT | CASSLGSQGGTEAFF
TRBJ1-1 | TRBV7-2 | - | many | TGTGCCAGCAGCTTAAGGGTTTTCGACACTGAAGCTTTCTTT | CASSLRVFDTEAFF
TRBJ1-1 | TRBV29-1 | TRBD1 | - | TGCAGCGTTGGGGACAGGGCGGTCAAGAACACTGAAGCTTTCTTT | CSVGDRAVKNTEAFF
TRBJ2-2 | TRBV20-1 | - | - | TGCAGTGCCACCCAGGCCAAACCGGGCACCGGGGAGCTGTTTTTT | CSATQAKPGTGELFF
TRBJ2-7 | TRBV7-9 | TRBD1 | - | TGTGCCAGCAGCCGGACAGGGACCAGCTCCTACGAGCAGTACTTC | CASSRTGTSSYEQYF
TRBJ1-4 | TRBV2 | TRBD1 | - | TGTGCCAGCAGTGACGACAGGGTCACTAATGAAAAACTGTTTTTT | CASSDDRVTNEKLFF
TRBJ1-5 | TRBV20-1 | TRBD1 | many | TGCAGTGCCTCACAGGGGGCGGAGAGCAATCAGCCCCAGCATTTT | CSASQGAESNQPQHF
TRBJ1-6 | TRBV5-6 | - | once | TGTGCCAGCAGCTCGACAGGTTATTCACCCCTCCACTTT | CASSSTGYSPLHF
TRBJ1-3 | TRBV9 | - | - | TGTGCCAGCAGCGAGGAGAACGGAAACACCATATATTTT | CASSEENGNTIYF
TRBJ1-1 | TRBV2 | - | - | TGTGCCAGCACCAGGGAGGGTGAAGCTTTCTTT | CASTREGEAFF
TRBJ2-7 | TRBV6-5 | TRBD1 | - | TGTACCAGCAGCAAAGGGGACAGTTCCTACGAGCAGTACTTC | CTSSKGDSSYEQYF
TRBJ2-7 | TRBV10-3 | TRBD2 | - | TGTGCCATCAGTGACCTCCCCTCGCTAGCGGGAGGCGAGCAGTACTTC | CAISDLPSLAGGEQYF
TRBJ2-7 | TRBV7-9 | - | many | TGTGCCAGCAGCTCCGGGGCGGTCCCCTACGAGCAGTACTTC | CASSSGAVPYEQYF
TRBJ2-1 | TRBV9 | - | - | TGTGCCAGCAGCGACATCACCGCACTGAACGGGGAGCAGTTCTTC | CASSDITALNGEQFF
TRBJ1-3 | TRBV12-3/TRBV12-4 | - | - | TGTGCCAGCAGGCCGGGGATATCTGGAAACACCATATATTTT | CASRPGISGNTIYF
TRBJ2-2 | TRBV7-3 | - | many | TGTGCCAGCAGCTTATTCCCCTCCGGTCGGCCCTTCGGCACCGGGGAGCTGTTTTTT | CASSLFPSGRPFGTGELFF
TRBJ2-7 | TRBV6-6 | - | many | TGTGCCAGCGAGGGTACCTACGAGCAGTACTTC | CASEGTYEQYF
TRBJ2-7 | TRBV29-1 | TRBD1 | few | TGCAGCGTTGCGGGACAGGGGTTATACGAGCAGTACTTC | CSVAGQGLYEQYF
TRBJ1-4 | TRBV18 | TRBD1 | many | TGTGCCAGCTCTCCCAGACAGGGCGGTGAAAAACTGTTTTTT | CASSPRQGGEKLFF
TRBJ1-2 | TRBV7-2 | - | few | TGTGCCAGCAGCTTGAGGAGGGAAAACGGCTACACCTTC | CASSLRRENGYTF
TRBJ2-5 | TRBV7-2 | TRBD2 | - | TGTGCCAGCAGCGCGGGGGTGGGTGAGACCCAGTACTTC | CASSAGVGETQYF
TRBJ2-5 | TRBV13 | TRBD2 | many | TGTGCCAGCAGCCCCCGAGGTGTGTTCTCGTCAGCGGGAGGCCGGGAGACCCAGTACTTC | CASSPRGVFSSAGGRETQYF
TRBJ2-7 | TRBV20-1 | - | once | TGCAGTGCTAGAGTCGGGAGATTTCCCTACGAGCAGTACTTC | CSARVGRFPYEQYF
TRBJ1-2 | TRBV10-1 | - | - | TGCGCCAGCAGAGAGGAGAGTGGCTACACCTTC | CASREESGYTF
TRBJ1-6 | TRBV7-2 | - | many | TGTGCCAGCAGCTTTCAGGGCTATTCACCCCTCCACTTT | CASSFQGYSPLHF
TRBJ2-2 | TRBV5-2 | - | - | TGTGCCAGCAACAGGGGCGAGCGAACCGGGGAGCTGTTTTTT | CASNRGERTGELFF
TRBJ2-5 | TRBV11-2 | - | - | TGTGCCAGCGCGCCTCTTGAGTCGGAGACCCAGTACTTC | CASAPLESETQYF
TRBJ1-6 | TRBV20-1 | - | - | TGCAGTGCTAGTCAAGGGGTCAGGTCACCCCTCCACTTT | CSASQGVRSPLHF
TRBJ2-6 | TRBV3-1 | - | - | TGTGCCAGCAGCCTATTATCCCAGGGTCCCGTCCTGACTTTC | CASSLLSQGPVLTF
TRBJ1-2 | TRBV13 | - | - | TGTGCCAGCAGCTTAGACAGAGGTCGGGGAGGCTACACCTTC | CASSLDRGRGGYTF
TRBJ1-1 | TRBV15 | - | - | TGTGCCACCAGCAGCGCGGACAGACCGAACACTGAAGCTTTCTTT | CATSSADRPNTEAFF
TRBJ1-1 | TRBV29-1 | - | - | TGCAGCGTTGCTCTGGGGGGTGGCACTGAAGCTTTCTTT | CSVALGGGTEAFF